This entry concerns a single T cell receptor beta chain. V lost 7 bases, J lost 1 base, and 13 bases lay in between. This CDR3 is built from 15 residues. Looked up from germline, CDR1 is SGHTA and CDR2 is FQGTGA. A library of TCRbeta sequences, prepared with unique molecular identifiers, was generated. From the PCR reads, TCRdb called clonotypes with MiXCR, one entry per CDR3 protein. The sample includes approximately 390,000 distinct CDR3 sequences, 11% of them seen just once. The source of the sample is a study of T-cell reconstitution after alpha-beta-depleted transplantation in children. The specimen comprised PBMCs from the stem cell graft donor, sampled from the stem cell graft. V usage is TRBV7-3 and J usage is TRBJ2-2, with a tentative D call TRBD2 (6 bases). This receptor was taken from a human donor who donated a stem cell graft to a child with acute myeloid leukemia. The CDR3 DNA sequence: TGTGCCAGCAAAGCCGGGACTCGGAACACCGGGGAGCTGTTTTTT. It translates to CASKAGTRNTGELFF.